This record covers a single TCR beta chain. Antigen unknown. Full-length variable regions came from constant-region reverse primers plus semi-nested Nested Universal Primer A PCR. Using its own MiXCR run on the 5' RACE reads, TCRdb lists one record per CDR3 protein. Among over 45,000 distinct CDR3 sequences listed, less than 30% were seen once. Study-wide findings and caveats: The larger cohort examined one V-J beta rearrangement, not whole repertoires.

The sorted Tregs were CD4+CD25+CD127-/low cells. This receptor was identified in a female donor with breast cancer. Sequencing input: tumor-infiltrating Tregs sorted from the breast tumor.

CDR3 bases: TGTGCCAGCAGCCCTGGCCCAAACTACGAGCAGTACTTC. Translation gives CASSPGPNYEQYF. The V call is TRBV2, the J call TRBJ2-7; D remains unclear. Per germline, CDR1 SNHLY and CDR2 FYNNEI. With 6 bases removed from V and 3 bases from J, the gap between germline ends came to 12 bases. This CDR3 is built from 13 residues.